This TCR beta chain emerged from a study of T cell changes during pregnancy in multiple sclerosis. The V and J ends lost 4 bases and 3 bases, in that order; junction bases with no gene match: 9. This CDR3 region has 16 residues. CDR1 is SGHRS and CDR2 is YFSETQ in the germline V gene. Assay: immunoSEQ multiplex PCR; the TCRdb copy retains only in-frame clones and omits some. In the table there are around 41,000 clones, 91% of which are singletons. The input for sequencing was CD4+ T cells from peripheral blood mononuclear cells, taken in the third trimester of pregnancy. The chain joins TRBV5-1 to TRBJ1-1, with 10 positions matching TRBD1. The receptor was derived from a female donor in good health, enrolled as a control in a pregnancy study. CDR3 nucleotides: TGCGCCAGCAGCCCGGGACAGGGGATAGAGCACACTGAAGCTTTCTTT. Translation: CASSPGQGIEHTEAFF.